These T cell receptor beta chains were read from a single sample in a study of monozygotic twins with inflammatory bowel disease. TCRdb reanalyzed the 5' RACE reads, giving one entry per CDR3 protein sequence and no DNA. This sample contains around 99,000 distinct CDR3 sequences. The sequenced sample was blood. These receptors came from a human donor with ulcerative colitis or Crohn's disease, or a healthy co-twin of an affected twin (not recorded which). CDR3s include the opening cysteine and the closing phenylalanine or tryptophan. The order of the fields is CDR3 protein, CDR3 length, J gene, V gene.

CDR3aa: CSARVAGGVHAPNTDTQYF; len: 19; j_gene: TRBJ2-3; v_gene: TRBV20-1
CDR3aa: CSVERAASTDTQYF; len: 14; j_gene: TRBJ2-3; v_gene: TRBV29-1
CDR3aa: CASSPQDGESYGYTF; len: 15; j_gene: TRBJ1-2; v_gene: TRBV4-2
CDR3aa: CASSLMDRADTGELFF; len: 16; j_gene: TRBJ2-2; v_gene: TRBV4-3
CDR3aa: CASSLGGHNTGELFF; len: 15; j_gene: TRBJ2-2; v_gene: TRBV7-3
CDR3aa: CATGRGTGNKGTEAFF; len: 16; j_gene: TRBJ1-1; v_gene: TRBV10-3
CDR3aa: CASSWTGRYNSPLHF; len: 15; j_gene: TRBJ1-6; v_gene: TRBV7-9
CDR3aa: CSARRWEGDTGELFF; len: 15; j_gene: TRBJ2-2; v_gene: TRBV20-1
CDR3aa: CAWSDGTGGNSPLHF; len: 15; j_gene: TRBJ1-6; v_gene: TRBV30
CDR3aa: CSARDISTSGRAGETQYF; len: 18; j_gene: TRBJ2-5; v_gene: TRBV20-1
CDR3aa: CASSRGGRLVEQFF; len: 14; j_gene: TRBJ2-1; v_gene: TRBV6-1
CDR3aa: CATGFQGGTEAFF; len: 13; j_gene: TRBJ1-1; v_gene: TRBV24-1
CDR3aa: CSARDFEVLATGELFF; len: 16; j_gene: TRBJ2-2; v_gene: TRBV20-1
CDR3aa: CASSLSGFGYTF; len: 12; j_gene: TRBJ1-2; v_gene: TRBV12-3/TRBV12-4
CDR3aa: CASSQDFPGGGYSYEQYF; len: 18; j_gene: TRBJ2-7; v_gene: TRBV4-1
CDR3aa: CASGQGDESTEAFF; len: 14; j_gene: TRBJ1-1; v_gene: TRBV27
CDR3aa: CASSLGTSGSGTQYF; len: 15; j_gene: TRBJ2-3; v_gene: TRBV7-2